Listed here is a single T cell receptor beta chain. As yet, its antigen is unknown. This specimen comes from a study of T cell responses to AZD1222 COVID-19 vaccine. The study, taken as a whole, reports: Donors skewed white British and female; clonal diversity was possibly underestimated. Nearly half of the spike-specific TCRs reportedly recognize variant regions that carry no mutations. Increases in Spike-specific TCR breadth and depth were seen after two AZD1222 doses. Across the whole spike, CD4 TCRs peaked at regions 160-218 and 743-854.

This table comes from immunoSEQ multiplex PCR, and its TCRdb copy is limited to in-frame clones, with some not included. The sample lists around 200,000 clones; approximately 92% were seen once. Trimming removed 1 base at V and 6 bases at J, with 21 bases between. The CDR3 is made up of 17 amino acids. Germline CDR1 and CDR2: SEHNR and FQNEAQ (reference sequence). The sequencing here drew on peripheral blood, taken 28 days after the second dose of the MenACWY control vaccine. This rearrangement joins TRBV7-9 to TRBJ1-1; D is undetermined. The clonotype comes from an adult who received the MenACWY meningococcal vaccine as a control. CDR3 nucleotides: TGTGCCAGCAGCTTAGGCATCTCAGACGCGTTGGTTTCTGAAGCTTTCTTT. It is translated as CASSLGISDALVSEAFF.